The clone carrying this T cell receptor (beta chain) has only a few counts. This record comes from a study of T cells in Graves' hyperthyroidism and ophthalmopathy. Using RNA transcripts as the source, TCR beta CDR3 regions were amplified. An initial round of RT-PCR targeting the TCR CDR3 relied on the HTBI primer set. From the multiplex PCR reads, TCRdb called clonotypes with MiXCR, one entry per CDR3 protein. This table holds roughly 290,000 distinct CDR3 sequences, about 17% found once. This CDR3 spans 14 amino acids. Trimming at V came to 4 bases and at J to 7 bases, leaving 4 bases not matched to a gene. Germline CDR1 SEHNR, CDR2 FQNEAQ (reference sequence).

The chain couples TRBV7-9 to TRBJ2-1; 10 bases fit TRBD1. Specimen: blood. The sequence came from a woman between 55 and 75 years old with Graves' ophthalmopathy. CDR3: CASSSTGGRNEQFF. CDR3 nucleotides: TGTGCCAGCAGCTCGACAGGGGGCAGGAATGAGCAGTTCTTC.